This T cell receptor beta chain was recovered during a study of STAT3 mutations in large granular lymphocyte leukemia. General study results and limits: In T-cell large granular lymphocyte leukemia, about half of patients showed multiple immunodominant subclonotypes.

Of note for this clone: Its target is unknown.

Some clones are missing from TCRdb's copy, which holds only in-frame ones; the method was immunoSEQ multiplex PCR. The sample carries 500 to 750 clones, 30% to 35% recorded once. CDR1 is MNHEY and CDR2 is SVGAGI in the germline V gene. CDR3 length equals 13 residues. Deletions cut 11 bases from V and 6 bases from J, with 20 bases between. The specimen sequenced was peripheral blood mononuclear cells. The chain is built from TRBV6-5 and TRBJ2-7; either TRBD1 or TRBD2 may supply D (6 bases each). The sequence came from a male patient aged 50 to 60 with T-cell large granular lymphocyte leukemia. Some clones in this sample may be carry-over from other donors' samples. The chain's CDR3 is CASKGGKFLEQYF. CDR3 DNA: TGTGCCTCTAAGGGGGGAAAATTCCTCGAGCAGTACTTC.